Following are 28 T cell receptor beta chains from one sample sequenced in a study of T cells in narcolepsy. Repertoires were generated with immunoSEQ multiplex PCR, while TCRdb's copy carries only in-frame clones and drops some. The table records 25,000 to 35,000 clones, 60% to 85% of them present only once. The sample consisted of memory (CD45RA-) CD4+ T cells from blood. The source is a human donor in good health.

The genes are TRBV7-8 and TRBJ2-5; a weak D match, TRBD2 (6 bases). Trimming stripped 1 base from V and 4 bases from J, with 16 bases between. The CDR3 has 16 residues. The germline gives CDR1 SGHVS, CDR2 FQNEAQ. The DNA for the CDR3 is TGTGCCAGCAGCTTAGACGGGACTCTGATTAGAGAGACCCAGTACTTC. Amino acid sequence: CASSLDGTLIRETQYF.

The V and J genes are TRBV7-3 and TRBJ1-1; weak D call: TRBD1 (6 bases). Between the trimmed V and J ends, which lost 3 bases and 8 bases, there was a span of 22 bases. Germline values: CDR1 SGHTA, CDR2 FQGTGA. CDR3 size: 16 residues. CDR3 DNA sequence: TGTGCCAGCAGCTTTGATCAGTCGGACAGAAAAGCCGAAGCTTTCTTT. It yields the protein CASSFDQSDRKAEAFF.

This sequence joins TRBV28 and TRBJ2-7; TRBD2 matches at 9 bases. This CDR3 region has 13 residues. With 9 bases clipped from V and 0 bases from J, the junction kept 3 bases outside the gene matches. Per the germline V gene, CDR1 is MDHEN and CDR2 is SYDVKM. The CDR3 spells CASRLADSYEQYF. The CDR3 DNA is TGTGCCAGTCGACTAGCGGACTCCTACGAGCAGTACTTC.

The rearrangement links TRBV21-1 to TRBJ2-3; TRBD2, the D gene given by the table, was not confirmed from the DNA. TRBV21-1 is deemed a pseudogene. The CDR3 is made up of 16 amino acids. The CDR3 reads CASSKMTSGSTDTQYF. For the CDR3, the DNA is TGTGCCAGCAGCAAAATGACTAGCGGAAGCACAGATACGCAGTATTTT.

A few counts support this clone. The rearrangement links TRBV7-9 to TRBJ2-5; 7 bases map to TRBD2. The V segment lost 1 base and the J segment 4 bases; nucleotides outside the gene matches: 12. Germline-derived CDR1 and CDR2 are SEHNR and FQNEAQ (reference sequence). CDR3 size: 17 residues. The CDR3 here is CASSLGSGGGSGETQYF. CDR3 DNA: TGTGCCAGCAGCTTAGGTTCGGGCGGGGGATCGGGAGAGACCCAGTACTTC.

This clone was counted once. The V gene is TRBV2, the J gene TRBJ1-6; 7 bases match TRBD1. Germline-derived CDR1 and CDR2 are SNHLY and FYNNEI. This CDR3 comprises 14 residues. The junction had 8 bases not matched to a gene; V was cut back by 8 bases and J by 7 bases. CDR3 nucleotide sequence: TGTGCCAGCGGGGCAGGGGGAATCAATTCACCCCTCCACTTT. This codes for CASGAGGINSPLHF.

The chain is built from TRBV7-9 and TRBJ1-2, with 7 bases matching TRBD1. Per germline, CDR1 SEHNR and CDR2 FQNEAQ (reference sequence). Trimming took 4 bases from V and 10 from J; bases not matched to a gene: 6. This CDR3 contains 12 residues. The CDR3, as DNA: TGTGCCAGCAGCTACGACAGGGTTGACTACACCTTC. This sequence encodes CASSYDRVDYTF.

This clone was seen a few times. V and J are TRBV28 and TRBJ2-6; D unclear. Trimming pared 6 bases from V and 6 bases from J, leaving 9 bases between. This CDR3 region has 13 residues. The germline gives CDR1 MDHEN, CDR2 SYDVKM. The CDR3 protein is CASSVGEANVLTF. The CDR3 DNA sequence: TGTGCCAGCAGCGTTGGTGAGGCCAACGTCCTGACTTTC. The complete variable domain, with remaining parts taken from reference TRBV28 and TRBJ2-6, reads DVKVTQSSRYLVKRTGEKVFLECVQDMDHENMFWYRQDPGLGLRLIYFSYDVKMKEKGDIPEGYSVSREKKERFSLILESASTNQTSMYLCASSVGEANVLTFGAGSRLTVL.

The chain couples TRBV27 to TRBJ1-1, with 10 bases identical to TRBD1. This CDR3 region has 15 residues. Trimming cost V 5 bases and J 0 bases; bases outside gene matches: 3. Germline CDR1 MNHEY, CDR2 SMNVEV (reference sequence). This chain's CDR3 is CASSRTGGMNTEAFF. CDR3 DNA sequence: TGTGCCAGCAGTAGGACAGGGGGAATGAACACTGAAGCTTTCTTT.

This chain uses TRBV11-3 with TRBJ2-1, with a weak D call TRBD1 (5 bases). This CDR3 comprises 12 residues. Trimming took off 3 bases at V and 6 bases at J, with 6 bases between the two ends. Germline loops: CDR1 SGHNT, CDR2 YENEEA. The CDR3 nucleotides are TGTGCCAGCAGCTTCGACAGCAATGAGCAGTTCTTC. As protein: CASSFDSNEQFF.

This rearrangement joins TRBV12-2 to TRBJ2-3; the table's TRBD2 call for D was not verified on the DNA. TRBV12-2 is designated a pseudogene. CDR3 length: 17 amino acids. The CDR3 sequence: CAGRWDSSGRATDTQYF. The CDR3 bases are TGTGCAGGTCGCTGGGATTCTAGCGGGAGGGCAACAGATACGCAGTATTTT.

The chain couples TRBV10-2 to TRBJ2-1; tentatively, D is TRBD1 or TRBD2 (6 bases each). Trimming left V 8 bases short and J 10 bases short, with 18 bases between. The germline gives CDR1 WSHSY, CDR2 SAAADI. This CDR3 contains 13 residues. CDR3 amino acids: CASGKRGADEQFF. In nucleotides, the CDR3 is TGCGCCAGCGGGAAGAGGGGGGCTGACGAGCAGTTCTTC.

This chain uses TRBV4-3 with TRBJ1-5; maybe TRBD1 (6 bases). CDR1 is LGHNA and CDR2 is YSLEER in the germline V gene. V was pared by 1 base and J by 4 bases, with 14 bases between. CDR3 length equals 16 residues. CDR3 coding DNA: TGCGCCAGCAGCCAAGTTTTACGGGGGCTGAATCAGCCCCAGCATTTT. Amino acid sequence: CASSQVLRGLNQPQHF.

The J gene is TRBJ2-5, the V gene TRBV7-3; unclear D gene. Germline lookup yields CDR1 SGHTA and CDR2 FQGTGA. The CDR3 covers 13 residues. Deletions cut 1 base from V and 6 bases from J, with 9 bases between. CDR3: CASSLNPGKTQYF. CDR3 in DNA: TGTGCCAGCAGCTTAAATCCGGGCAAGACCCAGTACTTC.

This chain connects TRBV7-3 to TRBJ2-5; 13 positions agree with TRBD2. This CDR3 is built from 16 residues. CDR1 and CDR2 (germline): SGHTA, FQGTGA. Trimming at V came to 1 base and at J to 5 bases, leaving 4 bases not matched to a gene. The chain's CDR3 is CASSLKGLAGTETQYF. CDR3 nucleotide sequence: TGTGCCAGCAGCTTAAAGGGACTAGCGGGGACGGAGACCCAGTACTTC.

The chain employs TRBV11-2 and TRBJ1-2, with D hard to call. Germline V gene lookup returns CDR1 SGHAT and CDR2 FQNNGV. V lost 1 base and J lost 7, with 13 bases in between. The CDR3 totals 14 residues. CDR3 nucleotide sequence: TGTGCCAGCAGCTTAGGGGGAGGGCCGGTTGGCTACACCTTC. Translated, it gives CASSLGGGPVGYTF.

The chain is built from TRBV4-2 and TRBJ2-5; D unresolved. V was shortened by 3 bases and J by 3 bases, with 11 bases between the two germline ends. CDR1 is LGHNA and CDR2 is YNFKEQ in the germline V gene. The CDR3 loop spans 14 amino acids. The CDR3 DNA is TGTGCCAGCAGCCAGGAGCTTAGGGAAGAGACCCAGTACTTC. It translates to CASSQELREETQYF.

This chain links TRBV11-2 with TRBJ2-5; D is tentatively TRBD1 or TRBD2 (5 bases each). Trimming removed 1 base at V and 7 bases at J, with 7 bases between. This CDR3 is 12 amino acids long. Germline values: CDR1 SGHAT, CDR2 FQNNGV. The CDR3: CASSLGGVTQYF. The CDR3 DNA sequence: TGTGCCAGCAGCTTAGGAGGGGTGACCCAGTACTTC.

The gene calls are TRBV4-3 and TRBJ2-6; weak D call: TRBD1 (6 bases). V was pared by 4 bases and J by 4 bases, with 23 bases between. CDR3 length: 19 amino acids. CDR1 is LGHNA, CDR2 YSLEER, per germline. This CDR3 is CASSPPRTARVAGANVLTF. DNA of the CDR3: TGCGCCAGCAGCCCACCTCGGACAGCGAGGGTAGCGGGGGCCAACGTCCTGACTTTC.

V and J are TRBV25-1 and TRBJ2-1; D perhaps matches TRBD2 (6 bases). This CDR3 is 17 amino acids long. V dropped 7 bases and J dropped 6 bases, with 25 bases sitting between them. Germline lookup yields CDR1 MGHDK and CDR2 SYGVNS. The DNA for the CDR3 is TGTGCCAGCACCGGGGGTGGTCCCGCACAGAGGATCAATGAGCAGTTCTTC. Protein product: CASTGGGPAQRINEQFF.

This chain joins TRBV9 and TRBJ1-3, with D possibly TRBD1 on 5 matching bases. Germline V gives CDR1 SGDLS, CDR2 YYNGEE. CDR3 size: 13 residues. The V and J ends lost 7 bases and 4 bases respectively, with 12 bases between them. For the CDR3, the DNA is TGTGCCAGCGCACGGGGGGACGGAAACACCATATATTTT. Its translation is CASARGDGNTIYF.

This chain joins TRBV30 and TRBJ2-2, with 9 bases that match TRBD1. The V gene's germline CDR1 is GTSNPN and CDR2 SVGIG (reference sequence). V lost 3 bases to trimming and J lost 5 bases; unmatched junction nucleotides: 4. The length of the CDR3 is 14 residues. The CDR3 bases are TGTGCCTGGAGGGACAGGGGTGCGACCGGGGAGCTGTTTTTT. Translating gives CAWRDRGATGELFF.

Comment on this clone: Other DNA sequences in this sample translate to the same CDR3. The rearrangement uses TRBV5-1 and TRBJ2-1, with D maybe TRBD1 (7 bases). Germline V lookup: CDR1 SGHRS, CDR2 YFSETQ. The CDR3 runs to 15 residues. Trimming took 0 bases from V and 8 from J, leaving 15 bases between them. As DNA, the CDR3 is TGCGCCAGCAGCTTGGGGAGGGGGCAAGTAGATGAGCAGTTCTTC. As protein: CASSLGRGQVDEQFF.

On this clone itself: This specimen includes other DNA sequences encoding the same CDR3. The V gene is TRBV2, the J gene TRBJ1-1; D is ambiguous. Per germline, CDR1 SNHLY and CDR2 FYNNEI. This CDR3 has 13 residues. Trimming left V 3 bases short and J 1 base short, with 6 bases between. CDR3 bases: TGTGCCAGCAGTGAGCTGGAGAACACTGAAGCTTTCTTT. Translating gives CASSELENTEAFF.

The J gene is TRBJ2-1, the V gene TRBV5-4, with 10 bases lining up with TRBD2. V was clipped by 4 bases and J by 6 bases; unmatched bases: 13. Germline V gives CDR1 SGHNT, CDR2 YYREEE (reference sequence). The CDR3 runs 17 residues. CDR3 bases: TGTGCCAGCAGCCCGTCGGGCGGACTAGCGGACCTCAATGAGCAGTTCTTC. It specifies CASSPSGGLADLNEQFF.

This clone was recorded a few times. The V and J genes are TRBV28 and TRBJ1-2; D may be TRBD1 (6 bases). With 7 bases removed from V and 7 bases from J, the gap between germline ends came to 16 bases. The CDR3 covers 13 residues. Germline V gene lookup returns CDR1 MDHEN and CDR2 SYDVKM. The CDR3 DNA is TGTGCCAGCACCTCGGGGGCCGGATCTGGCTACACCTTC. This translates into CASTSGAGSGYTF.

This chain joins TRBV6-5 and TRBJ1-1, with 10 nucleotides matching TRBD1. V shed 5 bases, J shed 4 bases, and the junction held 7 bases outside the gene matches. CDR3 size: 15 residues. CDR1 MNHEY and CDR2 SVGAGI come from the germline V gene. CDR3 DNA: TGTGCCAGCAGTGTTCGGGACAGGGGATTCACTGAAGCTTTCTTT. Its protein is CASSVRDRGFTEAFF.

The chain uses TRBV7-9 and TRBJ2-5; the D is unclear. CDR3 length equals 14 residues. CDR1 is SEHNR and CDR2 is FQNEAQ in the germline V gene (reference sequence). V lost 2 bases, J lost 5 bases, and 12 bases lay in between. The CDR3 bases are TGTGCCAGCAGCTTAACCTCAATAGCCGAGACCCAGTACTTC. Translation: CASSLTSIAETQYF.